Following are 12 T cell receptor beta chains from one sample sequenced in a study of vaccination and CD4 T cells after COVID-19. Time point meaning: late sampling 161 to 241 days after vaccination in three convalescent patients. Treatment reported: approximately nine-day PBMC culture with coronavirus spike peptide pools or control peptides (ViraFEST assay). The Oncomine TCR Beta short-read assay was applied to DNA of cultured CD4+ T cells. MiXCR, applied by TCRdb to the PCR reads, yields one record per CDR3 protein. The sample has more than 15,000 distinct CDR3 sequences; 52% are singletons. No antigens are known for them. Source: CD4+ T cells from blood, cultured in vitro, taken about 7 months after SARS-CoV-2 vaccination. The receptors were sampled from a human donor who had recovered from COVID-19.

The chain has TRBV5-1 and TRBJ2-7; 8 bases align to TRBD2. Germline CDR1 reads SGHRS; CDR2 reads YFSETQ. V shed 0 bases, J shed 4 bases, and the junction held 9 bases outside the gene matches. This CDR3 contains 16 residues. The CDR3 is CASSLGGLAGWYEQYF. CDR3 sequence (DNA): TGCGCCAGCAGCTTGGGAGGGCTAGCGGGTTGGTACGAGCAGTACTTC.

The table lists this clonotype with a few counts. V gene TRBV20-1 combines with J gene TRBJ2-7, with 7 bases fitting TRBD2. Per germline, CDR1 DFQATT and CDR2 SNEGSKA (reference sequence). The CDR3 spans 14 residues. Trimming cost V 0 bases and J 2 bases; bases outside gene matches: 4. CDR3 protein: CSARDGTKPYEQYF. In DNA, the CDR3 is TGCAGTGCTAGAGACGGGACTAAGCCCTACGAGCAGTACTTC.

The chain recombines TRBV20-1 with TRBJ2-1; 8 bases align to TRBD2. V gave up 4 bases and J gave up 4 bases; unmatched junction bases: 6. The CDR3 contains 14 residues. Per the germline V gene, CDR1 is DFQATT and CDR2 is SNEGSKA (reference sequence). CDR3: CSAIAAGAYNEQFF. DNA of the CDR3: TGCAGTGCTATCGCAGCGGGGGCGTACAATGAGCAGTTCTTC.

The chain joins TRBV27 to TRBJ1-2; D possibly corresponds to TRBD1 (6 bases). V was pared by 8 bases and J by 2 bases, with 15 bases between. Germline CDR1 and CDR2: MNHEY and SMNVEV (reference sequence). There are 14 residues in the CDR3. The DNA of the CDR3 is TGTGCCAGCGGCAGGGGCCCGGCCAACTATGGCTACACCTTC. Translated: CASGRGPANYGYTF.

The genes are TRBV10-3 and TRBJ1-5; D not certain. CDR3 length: 13 amino acids. Germline CDR1 is ENHRY and CDR2 is SYGVKD. The ends were cut back, 2 bases at V and 4 bases at J, with 6 bases in the middle. The CDR3 here is CAISENRNQPQHF. The CDR3 DNA follows: TGTGCCATCAGTGAGAATAGGAATCAGCCCCAGCATTTT.

CDR3 sequence: CASSQRTSGLRNEQFF. The CDR3 DNA follows: TGCGCCAGCAGCCAACGGACTAGCGGGCTCCGCAATGAGCAGTTCTTC. The V and J genes are TRBV4-3 and TRBJ2-1, with 11 bases matching TRBD2. V was clipped by 2 bases and J by 6 bases; unmatched bases: 6. Germline V gene data show CDR1 as LGHNA and CDR2 as YSLEER. The CDR3 contains 16 residues.

This chain links TRBV7-2 with TRBJ2-1; TRBD2 aligns across 7 bases. The CDR3 is 14 residues long. Trimming at V came to 5 bases and at J to 7 bases, leaving 8 bases not matched to a gene. Germline lookup yields CDR1 SGHTA and CDR2 FQGNSA. This CDR3 reads CASSLAGARNEQFF. Here the CDR3 DNA reads TGTGCCAGCAGCCTCGCGGGAGCTCGGAATGAGCAGTTCTTC.

The chain uses TRBV11-2 and TRBJ1-2; 8 bases align to TRBD1. Germline assignment: CDR1 SGHAT and CDR2 FQNNGV. This CDR3 has 16 amino acids. The J segment lost 8 bases and the V segment lost 1 base, leaving 12 bases of the junction unmatched. The DNA for the CDR3 is TGTGCCAGCAGCTTAGTGGCGGGGACAGGCCGAGGGGGCTACACCTTC. Translation gives CASSLVAGTGRGGYTF.

This clonotype was detected a few times. The chain carries TRBV28 and TRBJ2-5, with no clear D. Germline V lookup: CDR1 MDHEN, CDR2 SYDVKM. V was clipped by 0 bases and J by 4 bases, with 3 bases between them. The CDR3 is 12 amino acids. The CDR3 loop reads CASSLWGETQYF. CDR3 DNA: TGTGCCAGCAGTTTATGGGGAGAGACCCAGTACTTC.

The table lists this clonotype with a few counts. The chain employs TRBV4-1 and TRBJ2-5, with TRBD2 matching over 7 bases. Germline V gene data show CDR1 as MGHRA and CDR2 as YSYEKL. The CDR3 sequence is 16 residues long. V was pared by 5 bases and J by 1 base, with 10 bases of the junction left unmatched. The CDR3 here is CASSARLAPSQETQYF. CDR3 DNA: TGCGCCAGCAGCGCCCGACTAGCCCCAAGCCAAGAGACCCAGTACTTC.

V gene TRBV7-8 combines with J gene TRBJ2-3; TRBD1 matches 7 bases. CDR1 and CDR2 (germline): SGHVS, FQNEAQ. The ends lost 5 bases at V and 0 bases at J; junction bases unmatched: 8. CDR3 size: 16 residues. The DNA of the CDR3 is TGTGCCAGCAGCCCGGCGACAGGGAAGAGCACAGATACGCAGTATTTT. The encoded protein is CASSPATGKSTDTQYF.

The J gene is TRBJ1-1, the V gene TRBV12-3 or TRBV12-4; 7 nucleotides align to TRBD1. The CDR3 consists of 14 residues. V dropped 8 bases and J dropped 3; count of bases not matched to a gene: 9. The CDR3 bases are TGTGCCAGCTCAGACAGGGCGATATACACTGAAGCTTTCTTT. This sequence encodes CASSDRAIYTEAFF.